A single T cell receptor beta chain is shown here with its context. The antigen remains unidentified. This CDR3 is 14 amino acids long. CDR1 and CDR2 (germline): SNHLY, FYNNEI. V lost 6 bases and J lost 3; bases outside the gene matches: 4. The data stem from a study of T-cell memory formation after mild COVID-19. Study findings and constraints: Within pre-infection memory, some responding clones were found, suggesting cross-reactive memory joined. Mainly in CM and EM were contracting CD4+ clones; CD8+ were in EMRA.

TCR alpha and TCR beta cDNA libraries with sample barcodes and UMIs came from 5'RACE using constant-segment primers. In TCRdb, the 5' RACE reads were re-called with MiXCR into one record per CDR3 protein. The sample consists of roughly 400,000 distinct CDR3 sequences, 20% to 25% of them appearing once. The sample taken for sequencing was PBMCs or a T cell subset sorted from them (not recorded which). The receptor was derived from an adult woman who had mild COVID-19 (a few samples of this study predate the infection). Cell type and time point are not known. The chain employs TRBV2 and TRBJ1-2; 10 bases are a match to TRBD1. CDR3: CASSSTGGHYGYTF. Here the CDR3 DNA reads TGTGCCAGCAGCTCGACAGGGGGCCACTATGGCTACACCTTC.